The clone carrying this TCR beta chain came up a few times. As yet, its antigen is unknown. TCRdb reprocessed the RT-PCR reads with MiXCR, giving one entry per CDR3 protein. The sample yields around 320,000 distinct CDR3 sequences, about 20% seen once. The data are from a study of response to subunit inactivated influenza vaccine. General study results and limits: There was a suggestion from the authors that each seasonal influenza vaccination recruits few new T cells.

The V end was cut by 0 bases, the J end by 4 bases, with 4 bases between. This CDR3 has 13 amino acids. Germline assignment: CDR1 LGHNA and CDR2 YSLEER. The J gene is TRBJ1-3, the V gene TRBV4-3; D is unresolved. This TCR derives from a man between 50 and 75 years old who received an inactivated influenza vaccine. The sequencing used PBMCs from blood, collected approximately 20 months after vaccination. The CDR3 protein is CASSQDVGNTIYF. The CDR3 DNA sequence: TGCGCCAGCAGCCAAGATGTCGGAAACACCATATATTTT.